This TCR beta chain was sequenced for a study of T cell responses to AZD1222 COVID-19 vaccine. Study-level results: Across the whole spike, CD4 TCRs peaked at regions 160-218 and 743-854. Clonal diversity was possibly underestimated, and white British individuals and females predominated among donors. Unmutated variant regions are reportedly the target of nearly half of TCRs that are spike-specific.

This clone was seen once. Its specificity is unknown. Profiling relied on immunoSEQ multiplex PCR, and the TCRdb table lists in-frame clones only, not all of them. The sample yields about 81,000 clones, less than 95% seen once. The CDR3 runs to 11 residues. The germline CDR1 and CDR2 sequences are SEHNR and FQNEAQ (reference sequence). With 1 base removed from V and 7 bases from J, the gap between germline ends came to 4 bases. The chain carries TRBV7-9 and TRBJ1-1; no reliable D call. The source was peripheral blood, collected 28 days after the second AZD1222 dose. The sequence came from an adult who received the AZD1222 COVID-19 vaccine. The CDR3: CASSLVREAFF. The CDR3 DNA follows: TGTGCCAGCAGCTTAGTACGTGAAGCTTTCTTT.